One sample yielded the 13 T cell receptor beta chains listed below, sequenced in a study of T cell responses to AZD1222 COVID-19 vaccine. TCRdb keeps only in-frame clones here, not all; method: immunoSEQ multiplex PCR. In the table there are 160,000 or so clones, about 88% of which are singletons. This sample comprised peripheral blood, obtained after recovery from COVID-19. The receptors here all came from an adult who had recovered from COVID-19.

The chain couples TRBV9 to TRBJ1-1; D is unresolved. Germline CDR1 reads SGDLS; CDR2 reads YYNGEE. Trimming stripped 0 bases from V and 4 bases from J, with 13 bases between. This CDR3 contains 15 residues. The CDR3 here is CASSVVSGSVTEAFF. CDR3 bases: TGTGCCAGCAGCGTAGTATCGGGGTCGGTCACTGAAGCTTTCTTT.

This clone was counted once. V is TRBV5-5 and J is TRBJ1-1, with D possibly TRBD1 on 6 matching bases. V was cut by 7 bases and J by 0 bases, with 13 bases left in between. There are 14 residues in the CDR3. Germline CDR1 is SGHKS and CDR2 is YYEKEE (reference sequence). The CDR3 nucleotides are TGTGCCAGCGGACGGACAGCTTTGAACACTGAAGCTTTCTTT. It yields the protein CASGRTALNTEAFF. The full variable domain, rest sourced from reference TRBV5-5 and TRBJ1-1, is DAGVTQSPTHLIKTRGQQVTLRCSPISGHKSVSWYQQVLGQGPQFIFQYYEKEERGRGNFPDRFSARQFPNYSSELNVNALLLGDSALYLCASGRTALNTEAFFGQGTRLTVV.

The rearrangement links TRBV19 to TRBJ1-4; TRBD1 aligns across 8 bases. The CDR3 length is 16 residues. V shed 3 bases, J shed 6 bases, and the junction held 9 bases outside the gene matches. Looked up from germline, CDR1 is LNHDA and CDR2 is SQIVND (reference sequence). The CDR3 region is CASSIQHPGQDEKLFF. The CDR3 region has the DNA TGTGCCAGTAGTATTCAACACCCGGGACAGGATGAAAAACTGTTTTTT.

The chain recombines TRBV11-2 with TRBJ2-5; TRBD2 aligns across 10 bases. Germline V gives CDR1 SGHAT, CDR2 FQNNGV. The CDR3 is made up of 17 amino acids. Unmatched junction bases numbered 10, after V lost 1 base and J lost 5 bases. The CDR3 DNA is TGTGCCAGCAGCTTAGGGTCCAGCGGGGGGGCCTATGAGACCCAGTACTTC. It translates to CASSLGSSGGAYETQYF. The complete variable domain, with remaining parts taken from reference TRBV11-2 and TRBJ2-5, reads EAGVAQSPRYKIIEKRQSVAFWCNPISGHATLYWYQQILGQGPKLLIQFQNNGVVDDSQLPKDRFSAERLKGVDSTLKIQPAKLEDSAVYLCASSLGSSGGAYETQYFGPGTRLLVL.

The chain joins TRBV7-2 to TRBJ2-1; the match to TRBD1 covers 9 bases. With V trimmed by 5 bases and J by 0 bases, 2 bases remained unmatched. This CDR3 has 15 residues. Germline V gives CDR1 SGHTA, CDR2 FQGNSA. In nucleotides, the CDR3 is TGTGCCAGCAGCCCGGGACAGGGCTCCTACAATGAGCAGTTCTTC. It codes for CASSPGQGSYNEQFF.

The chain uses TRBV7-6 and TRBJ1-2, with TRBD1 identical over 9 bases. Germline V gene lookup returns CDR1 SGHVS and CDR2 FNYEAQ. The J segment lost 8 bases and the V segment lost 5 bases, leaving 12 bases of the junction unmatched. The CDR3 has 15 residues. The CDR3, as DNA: TGTGCCAGCAGCCTCACCCTACAGGGGGCTGAGGGCTACACCTTC. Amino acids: CASSLTLQGAEGYTF.

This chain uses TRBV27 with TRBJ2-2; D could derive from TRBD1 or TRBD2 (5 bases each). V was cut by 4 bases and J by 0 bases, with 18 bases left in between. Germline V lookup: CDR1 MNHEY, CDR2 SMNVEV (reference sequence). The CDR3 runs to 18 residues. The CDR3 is CASSSNMGDKANTGELFF. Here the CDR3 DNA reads TGTGCCAGCAGTTCCAACATGGGGGATAAAGCGAACACCGGGGAGCTGTTTTTT.

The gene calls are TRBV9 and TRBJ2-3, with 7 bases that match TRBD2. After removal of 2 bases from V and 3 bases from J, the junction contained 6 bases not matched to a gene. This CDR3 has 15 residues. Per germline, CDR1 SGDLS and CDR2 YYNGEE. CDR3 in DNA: TGTGCCAGCAGCGTCGGTAGTAGCGGGACAGATACGCAGTATTTT. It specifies CASSVGSSGTDTQYF.

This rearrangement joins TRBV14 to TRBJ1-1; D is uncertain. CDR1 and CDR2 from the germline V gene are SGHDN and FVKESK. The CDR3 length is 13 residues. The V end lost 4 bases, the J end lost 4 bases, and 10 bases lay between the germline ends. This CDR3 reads CASSPRQITEAFF. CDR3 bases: TGTGCCAGCAGCCCACGCCAAATCACTGAAGCTTTCTTT. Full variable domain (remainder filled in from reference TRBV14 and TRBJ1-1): EAGVTQFPSHSVIEKGQTVTLRCDPISGHDNLYWYRRVMGKEIKFLLHFVKESKQDESGMPNNRFLAERTGGTYSTLKVQPAELEDSGVYFCASSPRQITEAFFGQGTRLTVV.

The DNA for the CDR3 is TGTGCCAGCAGCTCCAGCGGGAGGGAGCAGTTCTTC. Its protein product is CASSSSGREQFF. The chain has TRBV6-6 and TRBJ2-1; 9 bases align to TRBD2. The CDR3 has 12 residues. V shed 6 bases and J 10 bases; nucleotides not matched to a gene: 4. The germline V gene encodes CDR1 MNHNY and CDR2 SVGAGI (reference sequence).

In DNA form, the CDR3 reads TGTGCCAGCAGTGCCCCGGGGGTTAATTCACCCCTCCACTTT. Amino acids: CASSAPGVNSPLHF. The J gene is TRBJ1-6, the V gene TRBV28; possibly TRBD1 for D (5 bases). This CDR3 spans 14 amino acids. Trimming left V 5 bases short and J 6 bases short, with 11 bases between. CDR1 is MDHEN and CDR2 is SYDVKM in the germline V gene.

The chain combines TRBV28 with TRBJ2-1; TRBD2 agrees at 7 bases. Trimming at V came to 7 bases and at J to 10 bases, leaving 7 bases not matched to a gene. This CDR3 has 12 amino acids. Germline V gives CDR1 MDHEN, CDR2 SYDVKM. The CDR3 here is CASNSLGLEQFF. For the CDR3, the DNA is TGTGCCAGCAACTCATTGGGACTAGAGCAGTTCTTC.

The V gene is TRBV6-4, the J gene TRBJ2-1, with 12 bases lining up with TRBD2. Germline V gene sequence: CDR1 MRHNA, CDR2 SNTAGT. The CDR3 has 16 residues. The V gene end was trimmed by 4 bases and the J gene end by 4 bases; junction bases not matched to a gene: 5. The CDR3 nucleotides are TGTGCCAGCAGTGCCCTTACTAGCGGGGGGTACAATGAGCAGTTCTTC. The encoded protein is CASSALTSGGYNEQFF.